Below are 30 T cell receptor beta chains sequenced from a single sample in a study of shared T cell receptors in the human thymus. Clones were read by immunoSEQ multiplex PCR, and TCRdb kept only the in-frame ones, dropping some. The repertoire holds about 730,000 clones, with approximately 83% as singletons. These data were likewise used in another study, on human thymus T cells.

Sequenced: thymocytes. The receptors derive from a girl under three years old with a congenital heart defect.

V is TRBV28 and J is TRBJ2-7, with TRBD2 as a possible D gene (5 bases). Germline CDR1 MDHEN, CDR2 SYDVKM. This CDR3 has 15 residues. Between the trimmed V and J ends, which lost 6 bases and 4 bases, there was a span of 19 bases. The CDR3 spells CASSERAGIEYEQYF. The CDR3 coding sequence is TGTGCCAGCAGCGAAAGGGCGGGTATAGAATACGAGCAGTACTTC.

In this sample, this clone turned up a few times. The chain carries TRBV2 and TRBJ2-3, with TRBD2 identical over 14 bases. Trimming took 5 bases from V and 7 from J; bases not matched to a gene: 23. CDR3 length: 21 residues. Germline V gene data show CDR1 as SNHLY and CDR2 as FYNNEI. The CDR3 region has the DNA TGTGCCAGCAGTACACCCAAGACTAGCGGGGGGGCCGCTGTCCCCCTAAATACGCAGTATTTT. Residues: CASSTPKTSGGAAVPLNTQYF.

This sequence joins TRBV9 and TRBJ1-2; tentative D call: TRBD1 (6 bases). Per the germline V gene, CDR1 is SGDLS and CDR2 is YYNGEE. V lost 5 bases and J 7 bases, leaving 21 bases between the germline ends. The CDR3 sequence is 15 residues long. This CDR3 reads CASSSQGRETGGYTF. CDR3 in DNA: TGTGCCAGCAGTTCACAGGGACGAGAGACAGGTGGCTACACCTTC. Full variable domain (outside the CDR3, taken from reference TRBV9 and TRBJ1-2): DSGVTQTPKHLITATGQRVTLRCSPRSGDLSVYWYQQSLDQGLQFLIQYYNGEERAKGNILERFSAQQFPDLHSELNLSSLELGDSALYFCASSSQGRETGGYTFGSGTRLTVV.

J is TRBJ2-3 and V is TRBV13; TRBD2 matches at 8 bases. The CDR3 extends over 17 amino acids. CDR1 is PRHDT, CDR2 FYEKMQ, per germline (reference sequence). J was trimmed by 6 bases and V by 3 bases; bases with no gene match: 14. Written as DNA, the CDR3 is TGTGCCAGCAGCTTCTACGGGGGGGATAGTTTTCGGGATACGCAGTATTTT. It encodes CASSFYGGDSFRDTQYF.

CDR3 sequence reads: CASSSTDRYNEQFF. For the CDR3, the DNA is TGTGCCAGCAGCTCGACAGACCGTTACAATGAGCAGTTCTTC. This chain uses TRBV5-5 with TRBJ2-1, with D perhaps matching TRBD1 (5 bases). The germline CDR1 and CDR2 sequences are SGHKS and YYEKEE (reference sequence). The CDR3 extends over 14 amino acids. Trimming removed 3 bases at V and 4 bases at J, with 11 bases between. The variable domain in full, with the rest retrieved from reference TRBV5-5 and TRBJ2-1, is DAGVTQSPTHLIKTRGQQVTLRCSPISGHKSVSWYQQVLGQGPQFIFQYYEKEERGRGNFPDRFSARQFPNYSSELNVNALLLGDSALYLCASSSTDRYNEQFFGPGTRLTVL.

This sequence joins TRBV19 and TRBJ1-6; 7 bases fit TRBD1. The CDR3 spans 20 residues. J lost 0 bases, V lost 2 bases, and 13 bases had no gene match. Per germline, CDR1 LNHDA and CDR2 SQIVND (reference sequence). CDR3 sequence: CASSIRRGQRPISYNSPLHF. CDR3 nucleotides: TGTGCCAGTAGTATAAGGCGGGGACAGCGGCCGATCTCCTATAATTCACCCCTCCACTTT.

The genes are TRBV9 and TRBJ1-6, with a weak D call TRBD1 (5 bases). Trimming cost V 0 bases and J 6 bases, with 10 bases left between them. The CDR3 consists of 15 residues. The germline gives CDR1 SGDLS, CDR2 YYNGEE. CDR3 in amino acids: CASSVDSQGNSPLHF. In nucleotides, the CDR3 is TGTGCCAGCAGCGTAGACAGTCAGGGTAATTCACCCCTCCACTTT.

This sequence joins TRBV2 and TRBJ1-2, with D maybe TRBD1 (5 bases). CDR1 and CDR2 (germline): SNHLY, FYNNEI. This CDR3 contains 12 residues. V dropped 7 bases and J dropped 4 bases, with 10 bases sitting between them. The CDR3 nucleotides are TGTGCCAGCATCGGAGGGGTCTATGGCTACACCTTC. Its translation is CASIGGVYGYTF.

This rearrangement joins TRBV25-1 to TRBJ1-5; possible D gene TRBD1, 5 bases. Trimming pared 5 bases from V and 5 bases from J, leaving 13 bases between. The CDR3 contains 14 residues. Germline V gene sequence: CDR1 MGHDK, CDR2 SYGVNS. CDR3 bases: TGTGCCAGCAGTCCTCGACAGCTTGATCAGCCCCAGCATTTT. It encodes CASSPRQLDQPQHF.

This clone was picked up one time. The rearrangement joins TRBV4-2 to TRBJ2-3; no clear D. The CDR3 is 18 amino acids. Germline-derived CDR1 and CDR2 are LGHNA and YNFKEQ. Trimming pared 0 bases from V and 0 bases from J, leaving 16 bases between. CDR3 nucleotides: TGTGCCAGCAGCCAAGATTTGGGTTGGCGGTCTAGCACAGATACGCAGTATTTT. This codes for CASSQDLGWRSSTDTQYF.

This clone has more than one count but fewer than ten. V is TRBV11-2 and J is TRBJ2-1; no clear D. The CDR3 consists of 14 residues. Germline assignment: CDR1 SGHAT and CDR2 FQNNGV. Trimming left V 0 bases short and J 3 bases short, with 6 bases between. CDR3 DNA: TGTGCCAGCAGCTTAGATAGGAGCTACAATGAGCAGTTCTTC. Translated: CASSLDRSYNEQFF.

V and J are TRBV9 and TRBJ1-2; D might be TRBD1 (5 bases). V lost 7 bases and J 4 bases, leaving 14 bases between the germline ends. CDR1 is SGDLS and CDR2 is YYNGEE in the germline V gene. The CDR3 length is 13 residues. CDR3 amino acids: CASSRASLYGYTF. The CDR3 coding sequence is TGTGCCAGCTCCAGGGCCTCACTCTATGGCTACACCTTC.

The chain employs TRBV19 and TRBJ1-1; tentatively, D is TRBD1 (6 bases). V was cut by 8 bases and J by 4 bases, with 14 bases left in between. The germline CDR1 and CDR2 sequences are LNHDA and SQIVND (reference sequence). The CDR3 is 13 amino acids. CDR3 bases: TGTGCCAGTCGCAGGGGAAAGAGCACTGAAGCTTTCTTT. Translation: CASRRGKSTEAFF.

CDR3 sequence: CASSQLLGQGNEKLFF. The CDR3 nucleotides are TGCGCCAGCAGCCAATTACTAGGACAGGGGAATGAAAAACTGTTTTTT. V gene TRBV4-1 combines with J gene TRBJ1-4; 9 nucleotides line up with TRBD1. The germline V gene encodes CDR1 MGHRA and CDR2 YSYEKL. Trimming cost V 2 bases and J 5 bases; bases outside gene matches: 6. The CDR3 is made up of 16 amino acids.

This chain uses TRBV6-5 with TRBJ2-7, with 7 bases that match TRBD2. This CDR3 contains 16 residues. Germline CDR1 is MNHEY and CDR2 is SVGAGI. With V trimmed by 0 bases and J by 0 bases, 5 bases remained unmatched. The CDR3 nucleotides are TGTGCCAGCAGTTACTCGGGGGGGACGTCCTCCTACGAGCAGTACTTC. The encoded protein is CASSYSGGTSSYEQYF.

The chain joins TRBV2 to TRBJ2-7; D perhaps matches TRBD1 (6 bases). The V end was cut by 2 bases, the J end by 2 bases, with 13 bases between. The length of the CDR3 is 15 residues. Germline V gene data show CDR1 as SNHLY and CDR2 as FYNNEI. The CDR3 region is CASSETGWMTYEQYF. The CDR3 DNA sequence: TGTGCCAGCAGTGAAACAGGGTGGATGACCTACGAGCAGTACTTC.

Of note for this clone: At one end, the junction sequence differs from germline, possibly due to a read error. Other DNA sequences in this specimen translate into the identical CDR3. The J gene is TRBJ1-6, the V gene TRBV28; tentatively, D is TRBD1 (6 bases). The CDR3 covers 14 residues. Germline V lookup: CDR1 MDHEN, CDR2 SYDVKM. CDR3: CASSFSRGDSPLHF. The CDR3 DNA sequence: TGTGCCAGCAGCTTTAGCAGGGGTGATTCCCCCCTCCACTTT.

A few counts support this clone. This chain connects TRBV28 to TRBJ1-1; possible D gene TRBD1, 5 bases. Germline CDR1 and CDR2: MDHEN and SYDVKM. The CDR3 spans 16 residues. Trimming shortened V by 1 base and J by 1 base, and 13 bases separated the two germline ends. The CDR3 is CASSLFGIQGNTEAFF. Written as DNA, the CDR3 is TGTGCCAGCAGTTTATTTGGGATTCAGGGGAACACTGAAGCTTTCTTT.

V is TRBV10-1 and J is TRBJ2-7; 10 bases are shared with TRBD1. The CDR3 is 15 amino acids. Losses at the gene ends were 7 bases for V and 4 bases for J; bases not matched to a gene: 10. CDR1 is WNHNN, CDR2 SYGVQD, per germline (reference sequence). CDR3 amino acids: CASKDRDRGRYEQYF. CDR3 coding DNA: TGCGCCAGCAAGGACCGGGACAGGGGCCGATACGAGCAGTACTTC.

Here the CDR3 DNA reads TGTGCCAGCAGCTCCGGGGGAGGGCTCGGAACAGCCTATAATTCACCCCTCCACTTT. This codes for CASSSGGGLGTAYNSPLHF. The J gene is TRBJ1-6, the V gene TRBV7-9, with D perhaps matching TRBD1 (5 bases). The CDR3 consists of 19 residues. Germline assignment: CDR1 SEHNR and CDR2 FQNEAQ (reference sequence). Trimming stripped 4 bases from V and 2 bases from J, with 21 bases between.

This clone was seen once. The chain employs TRBV20-1 and TRBJ1-1, with TRBD1 as a possible D gene (5 bases). There are 11 residues in the CDR3. V lost 6 bases, J lost 8 bases, and 13 bases lay in between. Germline loops: CDR1 DFQATT, CDR2 SNEGSKA (reference sequence). The CDR3 here is CSAPRTNEAFF. For the CDR3, the DNA is TGCAGTGCCCCTCGGACAAACGAAGCTTTCTTT.

V is TRBV4-3 and J is TRBJ2-1; 9 nucleotides agree with TRBD2. From germline, CDR1 is LGHNA and CDR2 YSLEER. V lost 4 bases to trimming and J lost 4 bases; unmatched junction nucleotides: 5. The CDR3 covers 15 residues. The CDR3 nucleotides are TGCGCCAGCAGCCTCCGGACTAGCGCATACAATGAGCAGTTCTTC. It is translated as CASSLRTSAYNEQFF.

The chain employs TRBV7-8 and TRBJ2-6; D is unclear. The CDR3 runs to 15 residues. V lost 4 bases and J 0 bases, leaving 7 bases between the germline ends. Germline V gene sequence: CDR1 SGHVS, CDR2 FQNEAQ. The CDR3 coding sequence is TGTGCCAGCAGCTCCCTAGGCTCTGGGGCCAACGTCCTGACTTTC. It translates to CASSSLGSGANVLTF. Full variable domain (remainder filled in from reference TRBV7-8 and TRBJ2-6): GAGVSQSPRYKVAKRGQDVALRCDPISGHVSLFWYQQALGQGPEFLTYFQNEAQLDKSGLPSDRFFAERPEGSVSTLKIQRTQQEDSAVYLCASSSLGSGANVLTFGAGSRLTVL.

The rearrangement uses TRBV10-2 and TRBJ1-1; maybe TRBD1 (6 bases). V lost 6 bases, J lost 2 bases, and 22 bases lay in between. The CDR3 loop spans 17 amino acids. Germline V gene lookup returns CDR1 WSHSY and CDR2 SAAADI. CDR3 sequence (DNA): TGCGCCAGCAGCTTAGGACAGCCTAGGGAGTTAAACACTGAAGCTTTCTTT. This codes for CASSLGQPRELNTEAFF.

The chain has TRBV10-2 and TRBJ2-4; possibly TRBD2 for D (6 bases). Germline V lookup: CDR1 WSHSY, CDR2 SAAADI. V dropped 8 bases and J dropped 9 bases, with 20 bases sitting between them. This CDR3 comprises 14 residues. This CDR3 reads CASVEELQAGIQYF. The CDR3 DNA sequence: TGCGCCAGCGTGGAGGAGTTGCAAGCGGGCATTCAGTACTTC.

This clone was recorded once. J is TRBJ1-1 and V is TRBV5-5; D call uncertain. Germline V gene lookup returns CDR1 SGHKS and CDR2 YYEKEE (reference sequence). This CDR3 is 15 amino acids long. V was pared by 0 bases and J by 3 bases, with 12 bases between. CDR3 in amino acids: CASSLASRNHTEAFF. The DNA of the CDR3 is TGTGCCAGCAGCTTGGCGAGTCGAAACCACACTGAAGCTTTCTTT.

The gene calls are TRBV5-1 and TRBJ1-1, with a possible D match to TRBD1 (6 bases). Germline V lookup: CDR1 SGHRS, CDR2 YFSETQ. The V gene lost 4 bases and the J gene lost 0 bases, with 16 bases spanning the gap. The CDR3 contains 16 residues. The CDR3 nucleotides read TGCGCCAGCAGCAATCCTAGGGGGGGACTGAACACTGAAGCTTTCTTT. The encoded protein is CASSNPRGGLNTEAFF. Full variable domain (remainder filled in from reference TRBV5-1 and TRBJ1-1): KAGVTQTPRYLIKTRGQQVTLSCSPISGHRSVSWYQQTPGQGLQFLFEYFSETQRNKGNFPGRFSGRQFSNSRSEMNVSTLELGDSALYLCASSNPRGGLNTEAFFGQGTRLTVV.

The gene calls are TRBV19 and TRBJ2-5, with 7 nucleotides matching TRBD2. The trim removed 2 bases at V and 2 bases at J, leaving 2 bases unmatched. CDR1 is LNHDA and CDR2 is SQIVND in the germline V gene (reference sequence). The CDR3 runs to 14 residues. The DNA of the CDR3 is TGTGCCAGTAGTATAACTAGCGAACAAGAGACCCAGTACTTC. Translated: CASSITSEQETQYF.

The CDR3: CASSLNPGSDYGYTF. The CDR3 nucleotides read TGTGCCAGCAGTTTAAATCCGGGATCGGACTATGGCTACACCTTC. This chain uses TRBV27 with TRBJ1-2; no firm D call. This CDR3 contains 15 residues. Germline V gene lookup returns CDR1 MNHEY and CDR2 SMNVEV (reference sequence). Trimming stripped 2 bases from V and 3 bases from J, with 13 bases between.

This CDR3 is CASSIGWGQVDQYF. CDR3 DNA sequence: TGTGCCAGTAGTATTGGGTGGGGCCAAGTTGACCAGTACTTC. The genes are TRBV19 and TRBJ2-5; D possibly corresponds to TRBD1 (5 bases). Germline CDR1 LNHDA, CDR2 SQIVND (reference sequence). The CDR3 consists of 14 residues. The V gene lost 3 bases and the J gene lost 10 bases, with 18 bases spanning the gap.